Reported below is one T cell receptor beta chain. In the authors' methods: Reference gene primer amplification gave estimated nucleated cell counts. Method: immunoSEQ multiplex PCR; TCRdb's copy keeps in-frame clones and lacks some. D and trimming were read from the DNA, whereas the V and J calls and clone size are those reported in that table. The sample yields some 270,000 clones, around 82% seen once. Followed over time, Seattle patients had been enrolled while infection was active. This record comes from a study of blood T cell repertoires in COVID-19. Study summary: Samples of COVID-19 (acute and convalescent) were obtained from the United States, Italy and Spain. T cells, B-cell-depleted T cells, or PBMCs provided the cDNA or gDNA that served as material.

Germline CDR1 LNHDA, CDR2 SQIVND (reference sequence). V gave up 6 bases and J gave up 3 bases; unmatched junction bases: 9. CDR3 length equals 16 residues. The sequence was collected from a human donor with COVID-19, enrolled during active disease. The donor label of this sample is uncertain. V usage is TRBV19 and J usage is TRBJ2-4; 9 nucleotides agree with TRBD1. The sequenced sample was peripheral blood. CDR3 DNA: TGTGCCAGTAGCCTGGAGACAGGGGGGGACAAAAACATTCAGTACTTC. Translated: CASSLETGGDKNIQYF.